This entry is about one TCR beta chain. This specimen comes from a study of blood T cell repertoires in COVID-19. Study background: Specimens from acute and convalescent COVID-19 originated in the United States, Italy and Spain. PBMCs, B-cell-depleted T cells, or T cells provided the cDNA or gDNA that made up the material.

Under the authors' procedure: Quantification of nucleated cells was approximated via reference gene primer amplification. Clones were sequenced by immunoSEQ multiplex PCR, and TCRdb holds only the in-frame ones, with some missing. V and J calls plus clone size are reproduced from that table; the DNA served to infer D and trimming. The sample records about 70,000 clones, approximately 90% being singletons. The V and J ends lost 3 bases and 4 bases, in that order; junction bases with no gene match: 8. Germline V gene lookup returns CDR1 LGHDT and CDR2 YNNKEL (reference sequence). The length of the CDR3 is 17 residues.

The chain uses TRBV3-1 (or the pseudogene TRBV3-2) and TRBJ2-2; 10 nucleotides agree with TRBD1. The origin of this receptor is a woman aged 80 or older with acute or convalescent COVID-19. Sequenced input: peripheral blood. Written as DNA, the CDR3 is TGTGCCAGCAGCCACCTCCGGACAGGGGGTTTCACCGGGGAGCTGTTTTTT. Translation: CASSHLRTGGFTGELFF.